What follows describes a single T cell receptor beta chain. This sample is drawn from a study of T-cell reconstitution after alpha-beta-depleted transplantation in children. CDR3 length: 11 residues. Germline CDR1 and CDR2: GTSNPN and SVGIG (reference sequence). V was clipped by 4 bases and J by 5 bases, with 5 bases between them. Unique molecular identifiers were used to barcode this TCRbeta library. From the PCR reads, TCRdb called clonotypes with MiXCR, one entry per CDR3 protein. The data contain about 610,000 distinct CDR3 sequences, about 10% of them singletons. The source was PBMCs from the stem cell graft donor, collected from the stem cell graft. This receptor was taken from a human donor who donated a stem cell graft to a child with acute myeloid leukemia. The rearrangement links TRBV30 to TRBJ2-2; D is uncertain. CDR3 in amino acids: CAWMWTGELFF. For the CDR3, the DNA is TGTGCCTGGATGTGGACCGGGGAGCTGTTTTTT.